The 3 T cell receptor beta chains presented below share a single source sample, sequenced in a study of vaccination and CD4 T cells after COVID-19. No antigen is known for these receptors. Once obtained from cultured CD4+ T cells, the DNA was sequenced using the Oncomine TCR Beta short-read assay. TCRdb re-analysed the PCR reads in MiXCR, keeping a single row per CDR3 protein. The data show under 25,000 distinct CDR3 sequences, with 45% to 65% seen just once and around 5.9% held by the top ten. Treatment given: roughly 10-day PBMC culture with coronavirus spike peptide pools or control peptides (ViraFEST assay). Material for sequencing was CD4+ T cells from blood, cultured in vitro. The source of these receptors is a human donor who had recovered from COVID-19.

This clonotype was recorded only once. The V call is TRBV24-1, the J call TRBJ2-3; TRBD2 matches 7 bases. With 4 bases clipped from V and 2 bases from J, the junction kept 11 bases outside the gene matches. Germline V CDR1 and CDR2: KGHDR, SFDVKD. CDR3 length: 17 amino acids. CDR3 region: CATSDMGASGPTDTQYF. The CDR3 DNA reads TGTGCCACCAGTGACATGGGAGCTAGCGGTCCCACAGATACGCAGTATTTT.

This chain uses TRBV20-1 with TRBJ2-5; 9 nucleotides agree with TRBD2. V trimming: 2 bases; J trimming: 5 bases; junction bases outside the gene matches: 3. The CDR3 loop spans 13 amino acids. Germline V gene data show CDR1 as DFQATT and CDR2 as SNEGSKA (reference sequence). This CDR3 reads CSARLAGKETQYF. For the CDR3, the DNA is TGCAGTGCTAGACTAGCGGGAAAGGAGACCCAGTACTTC.

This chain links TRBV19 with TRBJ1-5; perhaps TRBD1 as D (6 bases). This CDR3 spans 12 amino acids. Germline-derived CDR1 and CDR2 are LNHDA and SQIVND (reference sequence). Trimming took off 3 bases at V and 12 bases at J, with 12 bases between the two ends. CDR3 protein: CASSIQTGIQHF. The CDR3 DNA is TGTGCCAGTAGTATCCAGACAGGAATCCAGCATTTT.